Listed below are T cell receptor beta chains from one sample, sequenced in a study of blood T cell repertoires in COVID-19. Clones were sequenced by immunoSEQ multiplex PCR, and TCRdb holds only the in-frame ones, with some missing. The profile covers about 61,000 clones, with roughly 80% appearing a single time and 5.5% taken by the ten largest. The material sequenced was peripheral blood. These receptors were obtained from a woman aged 70-85 years with acute or convalescent COVID-19. Both conserved end residues are part of each CDR3. The order of the fields is V gene, D gene, CDR3 length, J gene, clone size, CDR3 DNA, CDR3 protein. The D gene is left open where the match is weak. Rows may omit the clone size; those that give it use once, few, many or a size class.

>TRBV25-1|NA|13|TRBJ2-2|once
TGTGCCAGAAACAGAGAACAAGCCGGGGAGCTGTTTTTT
CARNREQAGELFF
>TRBV7-3|TRBD2|16|TRBJ2-3|once
TGTGCCAGCAGCTTGTCTAGCGGGGGGAATCGAAATACGCAGTATTTT
CASSLSSGGNRNTQYF
>TRBV18|TRBD2|13|TRBJ2-1|NA
TGTGCCAGCTCAACTAGCGAAGGGAATGAGCAGTTCTTC
CASSTSEGNEQFF
>TRBV3-1/TRBV3-2|TRBD2|19|TRBJ2-3|NA
TGTGCCAGCAGCCAAAGGGGGACTAGCGGGGGCGGGGGCACAGATACGCAGTATTTT
CASSQRGTSGGGGTDTQYF
>TRBV18|NA|15|TRBJ2-5|NA
TGTGCCAGCTCACCAGGGAGGACAGGCGCGGAGACCCAGTACTTC
CASSPGRTGAETQYF
>TRBV9|TRBD2|15|TRBJ2-7|once
TGTGCCAGCAGCGTAGAATCTAGCGGGGGGAACGAGCAGTACTTC
CASSVESSGGNEQYF
>TRBV7-3|TRBD2|15|TRBJ2-1|once
TGTGCCAGCAGCCCGGGACTAATGTCTAAGTATGAGCAGTTCTTC
CASSPGLMSKYEQFF
>TRBV11-2|NA|18|TRBJ2-1|NA
TGTGCCAGCAGCTTAGGAAGGGGGAAGGGGCCTACCTACAATGAGCAGTTCTTC
CASSLGRGKGPTYNEQFF
>TRBV6-1|NA|15|TRBJ1-2|NA
TGTGCCAGCAGTGAAGGTTCTGCGCCTAACTATGGCTACACCTTC
CASSEGSAPNYGYTF
>TRBV13|NA|13|TRBJ2-7|NA
TGTGCCAGCAGCTTAGATCCGGGAGCCGAGCAGTACTTC
CASSLDPGAEQYF
>TRBV30|TRBD1|15|TRBJ1-5|NA
TGTGCCTGGAGTGTTGGACAGGCCCCTCATCAGCCCCAGCATTTT
CAWSVGQAPHQPQHF
>TRBV3-1/TRBV3-2|TRBD1|15|TRBJ2-4|NA
TGTGCCAGCAGCCCCGGGACAGTAGCCAAAAACATTCAGTACTTC
CASSPGTVAKNIQYF
>TRBV3-1/TRBV3-2|NA|14|TRBJ1-1|NA
TGTGCCAGCAGCCCCCCCGGAGAATTCACTGAAGCTTTCTTT
CASSPPGEFTEAFF